This record concerns one T cell receptor (beta chain) sequence. Its cognate antigen is unknown. Amplification of TCR beta CDR3 regions was performed using RNA transcripts as template. First-round RT-PCR with HTBI primers amplified the TCR CDR3 region. Each CDR3 protein gets one entry after TCRdb re-called the multiplex PCR reads with MiXCR. The sample yields about 570,000 distinct CDR3 sequences, approximately 44% seen once. Each diagnosis was grounded in clinical symptoms, serum thyroxine and TRAb, thyroid ultrasound, and orbital computed tomography. The entry originates in a study of T cells in Graves' hyperthyroidism and ophthalmopathy. Notes on the study in general: In simple terms, a model built on 13 V-J features told ophthalmopathy apart from stable hyperthyroidism.

CDR3 length equals 14 residues. The germline V gene encodes CDR1 ENHRY and CDR2 SYGVKD. The V segment lost 8 bases and the J segment 4 bases; nucleotides outside the gene matches: 7. This TCR was sampled from an adult woman with Graves' disease, either hyperthyroidism or ophthalmopathy (not recorded which). The chain uses TRBV10-3 and TRBJ2-3, with 9 bases matching TRBD1. Sequencing was performed on peripheral blood or thyroid tissue (not recorded which). In nucleotides, the CDR3 is TGTGCCATCTCTAGACAGGGGGGCGCAGATACGCAGTATTTT. This gives the protein CAISRQGGADTQYF.